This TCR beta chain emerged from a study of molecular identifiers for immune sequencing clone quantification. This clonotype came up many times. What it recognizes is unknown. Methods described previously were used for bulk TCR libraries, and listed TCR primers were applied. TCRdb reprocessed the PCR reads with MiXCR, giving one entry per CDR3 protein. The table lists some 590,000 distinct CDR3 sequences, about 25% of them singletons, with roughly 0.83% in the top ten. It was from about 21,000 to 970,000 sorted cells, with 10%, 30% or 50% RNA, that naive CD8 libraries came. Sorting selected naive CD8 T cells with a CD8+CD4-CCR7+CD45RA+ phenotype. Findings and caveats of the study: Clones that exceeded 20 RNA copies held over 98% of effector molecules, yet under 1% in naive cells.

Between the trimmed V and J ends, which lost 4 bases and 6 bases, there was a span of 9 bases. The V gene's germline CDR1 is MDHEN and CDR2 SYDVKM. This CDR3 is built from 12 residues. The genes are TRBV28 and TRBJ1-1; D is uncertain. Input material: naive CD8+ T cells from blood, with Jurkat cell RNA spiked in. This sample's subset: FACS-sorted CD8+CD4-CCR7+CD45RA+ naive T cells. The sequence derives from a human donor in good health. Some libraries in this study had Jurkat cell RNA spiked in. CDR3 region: CASSSPGSEAFF. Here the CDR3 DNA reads TGTGCCAGCAGTTCCCCGGGGTCTGAAGCTTTCTTT.